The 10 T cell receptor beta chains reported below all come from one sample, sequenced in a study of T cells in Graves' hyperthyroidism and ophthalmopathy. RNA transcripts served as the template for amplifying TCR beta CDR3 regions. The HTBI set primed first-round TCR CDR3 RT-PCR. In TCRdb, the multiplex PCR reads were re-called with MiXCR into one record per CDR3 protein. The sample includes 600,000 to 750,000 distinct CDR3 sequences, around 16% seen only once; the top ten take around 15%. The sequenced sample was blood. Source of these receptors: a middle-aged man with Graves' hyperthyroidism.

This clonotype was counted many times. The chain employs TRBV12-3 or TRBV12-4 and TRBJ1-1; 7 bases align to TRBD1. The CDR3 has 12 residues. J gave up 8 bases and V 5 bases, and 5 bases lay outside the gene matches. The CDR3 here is CASSRTGPEAFF. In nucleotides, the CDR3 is TGTGCCAGCAGTCGGACAGGACCCGAAGCTTTCTTT.

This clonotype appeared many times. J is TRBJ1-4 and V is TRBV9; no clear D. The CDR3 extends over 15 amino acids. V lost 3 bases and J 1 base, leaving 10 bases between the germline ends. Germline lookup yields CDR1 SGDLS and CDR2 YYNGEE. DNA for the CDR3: TGTGCCAGCAGCGGATCCGGGAAAACTAATGAAAAACTGTTTTTT. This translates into CASSGSGKTNEKLFF.

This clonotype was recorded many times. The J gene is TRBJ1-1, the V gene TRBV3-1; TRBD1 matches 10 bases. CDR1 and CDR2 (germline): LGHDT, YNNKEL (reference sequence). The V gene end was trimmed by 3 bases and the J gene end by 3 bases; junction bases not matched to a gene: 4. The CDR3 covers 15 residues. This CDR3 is CASSHPGTGDTEAFF. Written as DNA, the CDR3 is TGTGCCAGCAGCCATCCCGGGACAGGGGACACTGAAGCTTTCTTT.

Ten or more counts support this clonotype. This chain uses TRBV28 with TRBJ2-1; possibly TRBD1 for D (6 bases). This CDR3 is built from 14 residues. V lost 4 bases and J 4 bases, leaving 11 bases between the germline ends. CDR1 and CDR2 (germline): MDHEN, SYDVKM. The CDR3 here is CASSYRDMYNEQFF. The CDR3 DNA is TGTGCCAGCAGTTACCGGGACATGTACAATGAGCAGTTCTTC.

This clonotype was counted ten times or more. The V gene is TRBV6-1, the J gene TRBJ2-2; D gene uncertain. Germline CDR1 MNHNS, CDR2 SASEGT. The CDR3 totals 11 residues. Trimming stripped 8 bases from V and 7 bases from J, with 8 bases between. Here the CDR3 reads CASETNGELFF. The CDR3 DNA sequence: TGTGCCAGCGAGACGAACGGGGAGCTGTTTTTT.

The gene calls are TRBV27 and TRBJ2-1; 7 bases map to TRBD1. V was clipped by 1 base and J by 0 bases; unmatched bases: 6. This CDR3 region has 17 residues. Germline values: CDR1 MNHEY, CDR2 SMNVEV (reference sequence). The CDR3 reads CASSLYYGDSSYNEQFF. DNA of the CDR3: TGTGCCAGCAGTTTATATTATGGGGACAGCTCCTACAATGAGCAGTTCTTC.

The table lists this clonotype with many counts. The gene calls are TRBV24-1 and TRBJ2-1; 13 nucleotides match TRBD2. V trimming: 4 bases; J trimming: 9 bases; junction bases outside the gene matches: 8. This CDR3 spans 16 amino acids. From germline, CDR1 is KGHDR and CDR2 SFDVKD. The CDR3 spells CATSDPTSGRAGEQFF. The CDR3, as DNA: TGTGCCACCAGTGACCCTACTAGCGGGAGGGCCGGTGAGCAGTTCTTC.

CDR3 sequence reads: CASRGRGPNYTDTQYF. CDR3 DNA sequence: TGCGCCAGCAGAGGTCGAGGCCCCAATTACACAGATACGCAGTATTTT. The chain links TRBV5-1 to TRBJ2-3; no definite D call. Between the trimmed V and J ends, which lost 5 bases and 2 bases, there was a span of 18 bases. CDR3 length: 16 amino acids. The germline V gene has CDR1 SGHRS and CDR2 YFSETQ.

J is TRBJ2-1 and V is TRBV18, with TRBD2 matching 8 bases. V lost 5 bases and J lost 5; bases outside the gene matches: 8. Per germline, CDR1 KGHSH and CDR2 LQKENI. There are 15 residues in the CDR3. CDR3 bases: TGTGCCAGCTCAAAGTGGCGGGAGGTAAACAATGAGCAGTTCTTC. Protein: CASSKWREVNNEQFF. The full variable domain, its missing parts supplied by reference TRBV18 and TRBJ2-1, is NAGVMQNPRHLVRRRGQEARLRCSPMKGHSHVYWYRQLPEEGLKFMVYLQKENIIDESGMPKERFSAEFPKEGPSILRIQQVVRGDSAAYFCASSKWREVNNEQFFGPGTRLTVL.

DNA for the CDR3: TGCAGTGCTAGAACCACAGGGGCCTACTATGGCTACACCTTC. Translation gives CSARTTGAYYGYTF. This rearrangement joins TRBV20-1 to TRBJ1-2, with TRBD1 matching over 7 bases. V lost 2 bases, J lost 3 bases, and 6 bases stayed unmatched. CDR1 and CDR2 (germline): DFQATT, SNEGSKA (reference sequence). This CDR3 spans 14 amino acids.